Listed below are T cell receptor beta chains from one sample, sequenced in a study of T-cell reconstitution after alpha-beta-depleted transplantation in children. TCRdb re-called the PCR reads through MiXCR, storing one row per CDR3 protein. The sample lists about 200,000 distinct CDR3 sequences; less than 15% were seen once. The specimen was PBMCs from the stem cell graft donor, collected from the stem cell graft. Receptors were obtained from a human donor who donated a stem cell graft to a child with acute lymphoblastic leukemia. Both conserved end residues are part of each CDR3.

TRBJ2-5	TRBV5-1	CASSLYPNVQETQYF
TRBJ1-2	TRBV7-2	CASSLGGFSYGYTF
TRBJ2-1	TRBV5-4	CASSLESLGEQFF
TRBJ2-1	TRBV7-9	CASSQSGTGYYNEQFF
TRBJ2-3	TRBV9	CASTLGGGPGYTDTQYF
TRBJ2-2	TRBV5-1	CASRPPGLAGGELFF
TRBJ2-5	TRBV5-1	CASSPVGARETQYF
TRBJ2-1	TRBV20-1	CSVLLAGVNEQFF
TRBJ2-1	TRBV7-2	CASSPLGLRVLNEQFF
TRBJ2-7	TRBV5-1	CASRSGQTGSYEQYF
TRBJ2-4	TRBV7-2	CASSSEAGGGSKNIQYF